Included here is one T cell receptor beta chain sequence, with context. CDR3 length equals 13 residues. The J segment lost 0 bases and the V segment lost 4 bases, leaving 2 bases of the junction unmatched. Germline CDR1 and CDR2: SQVTM and ANQGSEA. Over 18 months, lack of ophthalmopathy progression marked Graves' hyperthyroidism as stable. Aged 18 to 65, the patients had hyperthyroidism that was newly diagnosed and had lasted under 2 months. PBMCs were sourced from approximately 10 ml fresh peripheral blood. This sample was included in a study of T cells in Graves' hyperthyroidism and ophthalmopathy. The TCR beta CDR3 regions underwent amplification using RNA transcripts as the source. The TCR CDR3 first-round RT-PCR relied on the HTBI primer set. In TCRdb, the multiplex PCR reads were re-called with MiXCR into one record per CDR3 protein. The sample lists a few hundred thousand distinct CDR3 sequences, approximately 14% seen once, with roughly 14% in the top ten.

This rearrangement joins TRBV29-1 to TRBJ1-1; 7 bases align to TRBD1. The receptor was isolated from a woman in her late teens or twenties with Graves' hyperthyroidism. Material: blood. The CDR3 protein is CSVAGQMNTEAFF. CDR3 coding DNA: TGCAGCGTTGCGGGACAGATGAACACTGAAGCTTTCTTT. Full variable domain (remainder filled in from reference TRBV29-1 and TRBJ1-1): SAVISQKPSRDICQRGTSLTIQCQVDSQVTMMFWYRQQPGQSLTLIATANQGSEATYESGFVIDKFPISRPNLTFSTLTVSNMSPEDSSIYLCSVAGQMNTEAFFGQGTRLTVV.